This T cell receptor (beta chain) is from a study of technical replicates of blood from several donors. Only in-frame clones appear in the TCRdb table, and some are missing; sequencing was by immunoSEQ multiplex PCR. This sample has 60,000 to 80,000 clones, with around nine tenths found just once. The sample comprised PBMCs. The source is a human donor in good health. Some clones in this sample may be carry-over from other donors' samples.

CDR3 amino acids: CASSGLAGVYEQYF. CDR3 DNA sequence: TGTGCCAGCAGCGGACTAGCGGGAGTCTACGAGCAGTACTTC. The rearrangement uses TRBV11-2 and TRBJ2-7, with 13 bases fitting TRBD2. Germline V gives CDR1 SGHAT, CDR2 FQNNGV. V trimming: 5 bases; J trimming: 3 bases; junction bases outside the gene matches: 1. The CDR3 runs 14 residues.